One T cell receptor beta chain is described in this entry. The antigen is undetermined. Patients aged 18 to 65 with hyperthyroidism were newly diagnosed, with duration under 2 months. In germline, CDR1 is KGHSH, CDR2 LQKENI. Germline trimming cut 1 base from V and 2 bases from J; bases unmatched to any gene: 3. The CDR3 runs 16 residues. This record comes from a study of T cells in Graves' hyperthyroidism and ophthalmopathy. Study-wide points: A model built on 13 V-J features separated ophthalmopathy from stable hyperthyroidism.

Amplified TCR beta CDR3 regions derived from RNA transcripts. With the HTBI primer set, the TCR CDR3 went through a first round of RT-PCR. TCRdb independently ran MiXCR on the multiplex PCR reads; one entry per CDR3 protein. This table holds under 350,000 distinct CDR3 sequences, roughly 21% found once. This rearrangement joins TRBV18 to TRBJ2-1; 9 nucleotides agree with TRBD1. The sequenced sample was blood. This TCR was sampled from a woman aged 50 to 60 with Graves' hyperthyroidism. The CDR3 sequence: CASSPRTGVTYNEQFF. CDR3 sequence (DNA): TGTGCCAGCTCACCACGGACAGGGGTTACCTACAATGAGCAGTTCTTC.